Listed here is a single T cell receptor beta chain. The antigen is not known. It was at deep level that the assay was run. Assay: immunoSEQ multiplex PCR; the TCRdb copy retains only in-frame clones and omits some. The sample shows about 2.4 million clones, roughly 93% of them seen only once. These data belong to a study of shared clonotypes between healthy human individuals. Study results and limitations: Clonotype sharing across donors was expected to vary with sequencing depth. Non-shared clonotypes had lower generation probabilities than those shared by all four donors.

The CDR3 sequence is 15 residues long. The V segment lost 2 bases and the J segment 8 bases; nucleotides outside the gene matches: 6. Germline values: CDR1 MDHEN, CDR2 SYDVKM. The chain is built from TRBV28 and TRBJ2-1; the match to TRBD2 covers 10 bases. This TCR came from a young man in good health. Some clones in this sample may be carry-over from other donors' samples. Sequenced sample: naive CD4+ T cells from PBMCs. Subset reported: CD45RA+ positively selected. The CDR3 DNA reads TGTGCCAGCAGTTTAGGGAGCGGGAGGGCCTATGAGCAGTTCTTC. Amino acids: CASSLGSGRAYEQFF.